The rows below give T cell receptor beta chains drawn from one sample of a study of STAT5B mutations in CD4+ large granular lymphocyte leukemia. Measured with immunoSEQ multiplex PCR; TCRdb has only the in-frame clones, and not every one. The sample includes 25,000 to 40,000 clones, about four fifths of them seen just once. The sequenced sample was CD4+ T cells from blood buffy coats. These receptors were collected from a human donor in good health. The CDR3 runs from the conserved cysteine through the conserved F or W. The D gene is left open where the match is weak. A clone size is listed for some rows: how often the clone was seen (once, few, many), or a class if it is expanded.

d_call j_call v_call clone_size cdr3_nt cdr3_aa
NA TRBJ2-7 TRBV11-2 NA TGTGCCAGCGCCCAAAGGGGGGTCAGCTCCTACGAGCAGTACTTC CASAQRGVSSYEQYF
TRBD1 TRBJ2-6 TRBV28 NA TGTGCCAGCAGTACTGGGACAGGGGTTCACTCTGGGGCCAACGTCCTGACTTTC CASSTGTGVHSGANVLTF
TRBD1 TRBJ2-6 TRBV18 NA TGTGCCAGCTCAAGCGGACAGGGAACTGGGGCCAACGTCCTGACTTTC CASSSGQGTGANVLTF
NA TRBJ2-5 TRBV6-6 NA TGTGCCAGCAAGGAAGCGGGAGAGACCCAGTACTTC CASKEAGETQYF
TRBD2 TRBJ2-2 TRBV6-6 NA TGTGCCAGCAGAAAACTAGCGTCTAACACCGGGGAGCTGTTTTTT CASRKLASNTGELFF
TRBD2 TRBJ2-2 TRBV18 NA TGTGCCAGCTCGGCGGGGGAAAACACCGGGGAGCTGTTTTTT CASSAGENTGELFF
NA TRBJ2-7 TRBV29-1 NA TGCAGCGTTTACCAGGGGTGGAACGAGCAGTACTTC CSVYQGWNEQYF
NA TRBJ1-2 TRBV15 NA TGTGCCACCAGCAGAGAGGGCGGGGGCGACTATGGCTACACCTTC CATSREGGGDYGYTF
TRBD2 TRBJ2-7 TRBV5-6 NA TGTGCCAGCAGCTTGGAGATGGGAGGGGCCTACGAGCAGTACTTC CASSLEMGGAYEQYF
TRBD2 TRBJ2-7 TRBV30 NA TGTGCCTGGAGTATATCGACTAGCGGGATTCCCTACGAGCAGTACTTC CAWSISTSGIPYEQYF
NA TRBJ1-1 TRBV10-3 few TGTGCCATCAATCCGACAGGAGTGAACACTGAAGCTTTCTTT CAINPTGVNTEAFF
NA TRBJ1-1 TRBV6-5 NA TGTGCCAGCAGTTACTCGGTCAGGGGTAACACTGAAGCTTTCTTT CASSYSVRGNTEAFF
TRBD1 TRBJ2-3 TRBV18 once TGTGCCAGCTCACCGGGACAGGGGATCACAGATACGCAGTATTTT CASSPGQGITDTQYF
TRBD1 TRBJ2-3 TRBV29-1 NA TGCAGCGTAGGGGGCAGCACAGATACGCAGTATTTT CSVGGSTDTQYF
NA TRBJ1-3 TRBV7-9 NA TGTGCCAGCAGCTACCTGGAGGGCCGCTCTGGAAACACCATATATTTT CASSYLEGRSGNTIYF
NA TRBJ2-5 TRBV4-2 NA TGTGCCAGCAGCCAAGCAGGGGAGACCCAGTACTTC CASSQAGETQYF
NA TRBJ2-5 TRBV27 NA TGTGCCAGCAGTTTGGCAGGGGTAGAGACCCAGTACTTC CASSLAGVETQYF
TRBD1 TRBJ1-3 TRBV7-9 NA TGTGCCGGTGACAGGGCTGGAAACACCATATATTTT CAGDRAGNTIYF
NA TRBJ1-4 TRBV18 NA TGTGCCAGCTCACCAGGGGCAACTAATGAAAAACTGTTTTTT CASSPGATNEKLFF
TRBD2 TRBJ2-7 TRBV5-4 NA TGTGCCAGCAGCTACGGACTAGCGGGAGGGCCCCACGAGCAGTACTTC CASSYGLAGGPHEQYF
NA TRBJ1-1 TRBV2 few TGTGCCAGCAGTGAAGAGGTGAACACTGAAGCTTTCTTT CASSEEVNTEAFF
TRBD2 TRBJ2-1 TRBV7-2 few TGTGCCAGCAGGGAAGGGACTAGCGGGATTGAGATTTACAATGAGCAGTTCTTC CASREGTSGIEIYNEQFF
TRBD2 TRBJ2-1 TRBV11-3 NA TGTGCCAGCAGCTCAAGGACTAGCGGGAGCCACAATGAGCAGTTCTTC CASSSRTSGSHNEQFF
NA TRBJ2-3 TRBV5-4 few TGTGCCAGCAGCTCGGGTTTCAAGCGGAGCACAGATACGCAGTATTTT CASSSGFKRSTDTQYF
TRBD2 TRBJ2-2 TRBV27 NA TGTGCCAGCAGGCCCCCCCGACTAGCGTCCACCGGGGAGCTGTTTTTT CASRPPRLASTGELFF